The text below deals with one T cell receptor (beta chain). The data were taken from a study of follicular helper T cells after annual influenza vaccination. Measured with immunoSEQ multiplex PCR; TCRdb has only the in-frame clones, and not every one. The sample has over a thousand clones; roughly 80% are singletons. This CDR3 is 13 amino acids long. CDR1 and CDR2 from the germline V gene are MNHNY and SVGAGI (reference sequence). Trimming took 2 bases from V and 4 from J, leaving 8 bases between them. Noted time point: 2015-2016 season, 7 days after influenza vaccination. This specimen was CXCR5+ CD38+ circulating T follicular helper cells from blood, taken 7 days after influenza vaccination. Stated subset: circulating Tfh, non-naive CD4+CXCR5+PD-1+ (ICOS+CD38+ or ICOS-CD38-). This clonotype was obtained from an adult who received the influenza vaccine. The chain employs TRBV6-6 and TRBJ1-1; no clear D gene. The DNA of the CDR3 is TGTGCCAGCAGTTACCAGCGGTCCACTGAAGCTTTCTTT. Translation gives CASSYQRSTEAFF.